Following are 28 T cell receptor beta chains from one sample sequenced in a study of technical replicates of blood from a handful of donors. Assay used: immunoSEQ multiplex PCR; TCRdb lists only in-frame clones, some missing. The sample lists some 79,000 clones; more than 85% were seen once. Sequenced: T cells isolated from PBMCs. Receptor source: a human donor in good health. Some clones in this sample may be carry-over from other donors' samples.

V usage is TRBV10-2 and J usage is TRBJ2-1; the match to TRBD2 covers 7 bases. Germline V lookup: CDR1 WSHSY, CDR2 SAAADI. Trimming removed 7 bases from V and 9 bases from J; junction bases left unmatched: 9. The CDR3 sequence is 13 residues long. CDR3 coding DNA: TGCGCCAGCATGGTGGTAGCGGGTAGTGAGCAGTTCTTC. Translated, it gives CASMVVAGSEQFF.

The J gene is TRBJ2-1, the V gene TRBV19, with D tentatively TRBD1 (7 bases). The CDR3 has 16 residues. Trimming removed 1 base at V and 4 bases at J, with 14 bases between. CDR1 and CDR2 from the germline V gene are LNHDA and SQIVND (reference sequence). The CDR3 reads CASSIGETGRYNEQFF. The CDR3 nucleotides read TGTGCCAGTAGTATAGGTGAGACAGGGAGGTACAATGAGCAGTTCTTC.

The chain employs TRBV4-1 and TRBJ2-5; D perhaps matches TRBD2 (5 bases). In germline, CDR1 is MGHRA, CDR2 YSYEKL. This CDR3 comprises 14 residues. Trimming stripped 0 bases from V and 4 bases from J, with 9 bases between. CDR3 sequence reads: CASSQDRGLETQYF. The CDR3, as DNA: TGCGCCAGCAGCCAAGATCGGGGTTTAGAGACCCAGTACTTC.

The rearrangement uses TRBV14 and TRBJ2-2; D possibly corresponds to TRBD1 (5 bases). The CDR3 loop spans 13 amino acids. V lost 6 bases to trimming and J lost 3 bases, with 8 bases between them. Germline CDR1 reads SGHDN; CDR2 reads FVKESK. DNA of the CDR3: TGTGCCAGCAGACAACAGGACACCGGGGAGCTGTTTTTT. This sequence encodes CASRQQDTGELFF.

The chain combines TRBV5-6 with TRBJ1-2, with 8 nucleotides matching TRBD1. Germline CDR1 reads SGHDT; CDR2 reads YYEEEE. V lost 4 bases, J lost 6 bases, and 11 bases stayed unmatched. This CDR3 region has 15 residues. Written as DNA, the CDR3 is TGTGCCAGCAGCCACCCGGACAGGGAGGTACATGGCTACACCTTC. It encodes CASSHPDREVHGYTF.

V gene TRBV5-1 combines with J gene TRBJ2-1; the D is unclear. This CDR3 contains 14 residues. CDR1 SGHRS and CDR2 YFSETQ come from the germline V gene. The V end was cut by 4 bases, the J end by 2 bases, with 10 bases between. DNA for the CDR3: TGCGCCAGCAGCCCGCGCGGTACCTACAATGAGCAGTTCTTC. It yields the protein CASSPRGTYNEQFF.

Concerning this clone itself: One end of the junction fails to match germline, which may point to a read error. The CDR3 bases are TGTGCAAGTAAGAGGGCTGGCTCCGGAAACACCATATATTTT. Residues: CASKRAGSGNTIYF. V usage is TRBV19 and J usage is TRBJ1-3; D is ambiguous. The CDR3 has 14 residues. Germline-derived CDR1 and CDR2 are LNHDA and SQIVND (reference sequence).

This chain connects TRBV7-3 to TRBJ2-1; the match to TRBD2 covers 9 bases. Germline V gives CDR1 SGHTA, CDR2 FQGTGA. The length of the CDR3 is 16 residues. Losses at the gene ends were 4 bases for V and 5 bases for J; bases not matched to a gene: 9. CDR3: CASSYGTSLQHNEQFF. CDR3 sequence (DNA): TGTGCCAGCAGCTACGGGACTAGCTTACAGCACAATGAGCAGTTCTTC.

V is TRBV19 and J is TRBJ1-5; 9 bases align to TRBD1. Germline V gives CDR1 LNHDA, CDR2 SQIVND (reference sequence). The V segment lost 11 bases and the J segment 0 bases; nucleotides outside the gene matches: 11. The CDR3 has 16 residues. In DNA, the CDR3 is TGTGCCGGAACCGGGACAGGGACCCGTAGCAATCAGCCCCAGCATTTT. Translation: CAGTGTGTRSNQPQHF.

This chain connects TRBV28 to TRBJ1-1; D gene uncertain. Germline values: CDR1 MDHEN, CDR2 SYDVKM. The V gene lost 10 bases and the J gene lost 1 base, with 10 bases spanning the gap. The CDR3 spans 12 residues. As DNA, the CDR3 is TGTGCCAATTCACCACAGAACACTGAAGCTTTCTTT. This sequence encodes CANSPQNTEAFF.

This chain uses TRBV4-3 with TRBJ1-1, with TRBD1 as a possible D gene (6 bases). The CDR3 runs to 12 residues. In germline, CDR1 is LGHNA, CDR2 YSLEER. Trimming left V 8 bases short and J 6 bases short, with 13 bases between. CDR3 nucleotide sequence: TGCGCCAGCTTAAACAGGGACCCTGAAGCTTTCTTT. This encodes CASLNRDPEAFF.

The J gene is TRBJ2-3, the V gene TRBV5-4; TRBD2 matches at 9 bases. There are 17 residues in the CDR3. Germline V gene sequence: CDR1 SGHNT, CDR2 YYREEE (reference sequence). With 4 bases clipped from V and 2 bases from J, the junction kept 11 bases outside the gene matches. This CDR3 reads CASSRSTSGYFTDTQYF. The CDR3 DNA sequence: TGTGCCAGCAGCCGTTCGACTAGCGGCTACTTCACAGATACGCAGTATTTT.

This clone was seen just once. The V gene is TRBV18, the J gene TRBJ2-7; D remains unclear. V was clipped by 3 bases and J by 3 bases, with 9 bases between them. Looked up from germline, CDR1 is KGHSH and CDR2 is LQKENI. This CDR3 is built from 13 residues. CDR3 nucleotides: TGTGCCAGCTCACCGACAAGTATCTACGAGCAGTACTTC. It translates to CASSPTSIYEQYF.

The genes are TRBV5-4 and TRBJ1-3, with D possibly matching TRBD1 (6 bases). CDR1 SGHNT and CDR2 YYREEE come from the germline V gene (reference sequence). This CDR3 has 15 amino acids. V lost 3 bases and J lost 2, with 12 bases in between. This CDR3 reads CASSYARGPGNTIYF. CDR3 in DNA: TGTGCCAGCAGCTATGCCAGGGGTCCTGGAAACACCATATATTTT.

The rearrangement links TRBV28 to TRBJ1-1; D perhaps matches TRBD1 (6 bases). The V end was cut by 3 bases, the J end by 3 bases, with 11 bases between. This CDR3 is built from 14 residues. The germline V gene encodes CDR1 MDHEN and CDR2 SYDVKM. Written as DNA, the CDR3 is TGTGCCAGCAGTTTTGGCAGGGGTTACACTGAAGCTTTCTTT. This codes for CASSFGRGYTEAFF.

The gene calls are TRBV6-5 and TRBJ2-7; D is unresolved. V was clipped by 8 bases and J by 3 bases, with 8 bases between them. The CDR3 totals 11 residues. Germline V CDR1 and CDR2: MNHEY, SVGAGI. The CDR3 coding sequence is TGTGCCAGCGCAGGAAACTACGAGCAGTACTTC. Its translation: CASAGNYEQYF.

The chain couples TRBV19 to TRBJ2-3; 10 nucleotides match TRBD2. Germline loops: CDR1 LNHDA, CDR2 SQIVND (reference sequence). Unmatched junction bases numbered 5, after V lost 6 bases and J lost 5 bases. This CDR3 has 14 amino acids. Here the CDR3 reads CASSMLAGVDTQYF. DNA for the CDR3: TGTGCCAGTAGCATGCTAGCGGGAGTAGATACGCAGTATTTT.

The chain recombines TRBV7-3 with TRBJ1-6; D possibly corresponds to TRBD1 (6 bases). CDR3 length: 14 residues. Looked up from germline, CDR1 is SGHTA and CDR2 is FQGTGA. Trimming pared 3 bases from V and 8 bases from J, leaving 11 bases between. The CDR3 region is CASSFGGLDSPLHF. CDR3 DNA sequence: TGTGCCAGCAGCTTTGGGGGCTTAGATTCACCCCTCCACTTT.

This clone occurred a few times. This chain uses TRBV15 with TRBJ2-7, with TRBD1 identical over 10 bases. V was clipped by 2 bases and J by 5 bases; unmatched bases: 9. The germline CDR1 and CDR2 sequences are LNHNV and YYDKDF (reference sequence). CDR3 size: 16 residues. CDR3 nucleotide sequence: TGTGCCACCAGCAGACATGCTTCCGGGACAGGGGACGAGCAGTACTTC. Translated, it gives CATSRHASGTGDEQYF.

The chain has TRBV4-2 and TRBJ2-1; 8 nucleotides line up with TRBD1. Germline CDR1 reads LGHNA; CDR2 reads YNFKEQ. V was pared by 0 bases and J by 4 bases, with 2 bases of the junction left unmatched. The CDR3 extends over 15 amino acids. The CDR3 DNA is TGTGCCAGCAGCCAAGACAGGGGGCTTTACAATGAGCAGTTCTTC. Amino acids: CASSQDRGLYNEQFF.

The rearrangement links TRBV5-1 to TRBJ2-7; 8 bases align to TRBD2. Germline CDR1 reads SGHRS; CDR2 reads YFSETQ. The CDR3 consists of 14 residues. V shed 0 bases and J 5 bases; nucleotides not matched to a gene: 4. The CDR3 coding sequence is TGCGCCAGCAGCTTGGCTTACGGGGGGGACGAGCAGTACTTC. It codes for CASSLAYGGDEQYF.

CDR3 protein: CASSPPGQGASNEKLFF. CDR3 DNA sequence: TGTGCCAGCAGTCCTCCGGGACAGGGGGCTTCTAATGAAAAACTGTTTTTT. The gene calls are TRBV28 and TRBJ1-4; 12 positions agree with TRBD1. Germline-derived CDR1 and CDR2 are MDHEN and SYDVKM. The CDR3 consists of 17 residues. With V trimmed by 5 bases and J by 3 bases, 7 bases remained unmatched.

CDR3 sequence: CASSETSGIYNEQFF. CDR3 DNA sequence: TGCGCCAGCAGTGAGACTAGCGGGATCTACAATGAGCAGTTCTTC. The gene calls are TRBV10-2 and TRBJ2-1; TRBD2 matches at 10 bases. From germline, CDR1 is WSHSY and CDR2 SAAADI. This CDR3 has 15 amino acids. V lost 2 bases and J lost 3; bases outside the gene matches: 1.

J is TRBJ1-2 and V is TRBV9; D possibly corresponds to TRBD1 (5 bases). The CDR3 length is 14 residues. Germline lookup yields CDR1 SGDLS and CDR2 YYNGEE. V lost 10 bases to trimming and J lost 4 bases, with 20 bases between them. The CDR3 DNA reads TGTGCCGAAACCGGGGGGGGGACTAGCTATGGCTACACCTTC. Translating gives CAETGGGTSYGYTF.

CDR3 region: CAIAAYYQETQYF. CDR3 bases: TGTGCCATCGCTGCGTATTACCAAGAGACCCAGTACTTC. This rearrangement joins TRBV10-3 to TRBJ2-5; D is uncertain. CDR1 is ENHRY, CDR2 SYGVKD, per germline. V was cut by 8 bases and J by 0 bases, with 10 bases left in between. This CDR3 has 13 residues.

This chain uses TRBV7-6 with TRBJ2-5; 9 positions match TRBD1. CDR3 length equals 15 residues. The junction had 16 bases not matched to a gene; V was cut back by 6 bases and J by 11 bases. Germline V lookup: CDR1 SGHVS, CDR2 FNYEAQ. CDR3 nucleotides: TGTGCCAGCAGTATAAGACCGGGACAGGGTGAAGAGCAGTACTTC. Its protein product is CASSIRPGQGEEQYF.

This clone was seen just once. The J gene is TRBJ2-7, the V gene TRBV18; 11 bases align to TRBD2. The CDR3 is made up of 16 amino acids. Per germline, CDR1 KGHSH and CDR2 LQKENI. After removal of 4 bases from V and 1 base from J, the junction contained 6 bases not matched to a gene. The CDR3 DNA reads TGTGCCAGCTCACGACTAGCGGGAACGGGGTCCTACGAGCAGTACTTC. This encodes CASSRLAGTGSYEQYF.

V usage is TRBV11-2 and J usage is TRBJ2-1; D perhaps matches TRBD2 (5 bases). The CDR3 runs to 13 residues. The germline CDR1 and CDR2 sequences are SGHAT and FQNNGV. V gave up 0 bases and J gave up 5 bases, with 5 bases separating them. The CDR3: CASSLEADNEQFF. In DNA, the CDR3 is TGTGCCAGCAGCTTAGAAGCGGACAATGAGCAGTTCTTC.